These T cell receptor beta chains were read from a single sample in a study of shared clonotypes between healthy human individuals. Method: immunoSEQ multiplex PCR; TCRdb's copy keeps in-frame clones and lacks some. The profile covers around 2,000,000 clones, with approximately 94% appearing a single time and over 1.5% taken by the ten largest. Sequencing used naive CD8+ T cells from PBMCs. The receptors were sampled from a man aged 18 to 30 in good health. Some clones in this sample may be carry-over from other donors' samples. Each CDR3 is given with its conserved first and last residue. A D gene is named only where the DNA matches it firmly. The size field is filled for only some rows; it gives once, few, many or a size class.

clone_size cdr3_length j_call v_call d_call cdr3_aa cdr3_nt
. 15 TRBJ2-1 TRBV25-1 . CASSDVAGYPMEQFF TGTGCCAGCAGTGATGTGGCTGGCTACCCCATGGAGCAGTTCTTC
. 13 TRBJ1-1 TRBV14 . CASSPTRATEAFF TGTGCCAGCAGTCCAACCAGGGCTACTGAAGCTTTCTTT
. 14 TRBJ1-5 TRBV19 . CASRPRDTNQPQHF TGTGCCAGTCGGCCCCGGGACACCAATCAGCCCCAGCATTTT
. 16 TRBJ2-7 TRBV10-1 . CASGIRRRRSSYEQYF TGCGCCAGCGGCATACGAAGGCGCAGAAGCTCCTACGAGCAGTACTTC
. 17 TRBJ1-1 TRBV7-9 . CASSSRRLSNRETEAFF TGTGCCAGCAGCTCCCGACGCCTTTCGAACCGGGAGACTGAAGCTTTCTTT
. 14 TRBJ2-7 TRBV18 TRBD1 CASSPDRGSYEQYF TGTGCCAGCTCACCCGACAGGGGCAGCTACGAGCAGTACTTC
. 14 TRBJ2-2 TRBV30 TRBD1 CAWSDRGSTGELFF TGTGCCTGGAGTGACAGGGGATCCACCGGGGAGCTGTTTTTT
. 16 TRBJ2-2 TRBV5-4 TRBD2 CASSLKREVNTGELFF TGTGCCAGCAGCTTGAAGCGGGAGGTAAACACCGGGGAGCTGTTTTTT
. 19 TRBJ2-3 TRBV10-1 TRBD2 CASTLDDWTSMDLIDTQYF TGCGCCAGCACCCTCGATGATTGGACTAGTATGGACCTAATAGACACGCAGTATTTT
. 16 TRBJ2-7 TRBV27 TRBD2 CASSVLLAGGPGEQYF TGTGCCAGCAGCGTTCTTCTAGCGGGAGGGCCGGGTGAGCAGTACTTC
. 13 TRBJ1-5 TRBV15 . CATSTGGGQPQHF TGTGCCACCAGCACGGGGGGCGGGCAGCCCCAGCATTTT
. 14 TRBJ2-1 TRBV29-1 TRBD2 CSVLAGEAYNEQFF TGCAGCGTCCTAGCGGGGGAGGCGTACAATGAGCAGTTCTTC
once 16 TRBJ2-3 TRBV7-3 . CASSSQLVSYTDTQYF TGTGCCAGCAGCTCCCAACTAGTTTCTTACACAGATACGCAGTATTTT
. 15 TRBJ2-7 TRBV7-8 . CASSLRGDSPWEQYF TGTGCCAGCAGCTTACGGGGTGACAGCCCTTGGGAGCAGTACTTC
. 9 TRBJ2-1 TRBV20-1 . CSASYPQFF TGCAGTGCTAGCTACCCTCAGTTCTTC
. 15 TRBJ2-1 TRBV11-2 TRBD2 CASRGVAGGNNEQFF TGTGCCAGCAGAGGAGTAGCGGGAGGGAACAATGAGCAGTTCTTC
. 15 TRBJ2-3 TRBV6-1 TRBD1 CASSVWTGHTDTQYF TGTGCCAGCAGTGTTTGGACAGGGCACACAGATACGCAGTATTTT
. 17 TRBJ1-2 TRBV7-9 . CASSDTLFGAGFGGYTF TGTGCCAGCAGCGACACCCTCTTTGGGGCAGGTTTCGGTGGCTACACCTTC